These 32 T cell receptor beta chains came from one sample sequenced in a study of regulatory T cells in long-lasting Graves disease. According to the study, TCR beta libraries were built with iRepertoire HTBI primers and CDR3-region Arm-PCR. TCRdb called the multiplex PCR reads again in MiXCR, with one record for every CDR3 protein. The sample yields roughly 420,000 distinct CDR3 sequences, about a sixth seen once. Time point reported: newly diagnosed GD, antithyroid drugs for less than 3 months. PBMC RNA was the source of the TCR library. These data were also filed under a second study, of T cells in Graves' hyperthyroidism and ophthalmopathy.

Here the sequenced sample was peripheral blood mononuclear cells (PBMCs), taken at new diagnosis, from a patient treated with antithyroid drugs. The receptor source for this set is a young woman with Graves disease.

This clonotype has ten or more counts. This rearrangement joins TRBV18 to TRBJ1-2, with 7 bases lining up with TRBD1. Germline CDR1 reads KGHSH; CDR2 reads LQKENI. The CDR3 totals 12 residues. V lost 4 bases, J lost 8 bases, and 4 bases stayed unmatched. In nucleotides, the CDR3 is TGTGCCAGCTCACGACAGGGCCGAGGCTACACCTTC. It translates to CASSRQGRGYTF.

As to this clonotype: A much more abundant neighbour one base away suggests this may be a read error. J is TRBJ2-7 and V is TRBV7-2, with D unresolved. CDR1 and CDR2 (germline): SGHTA, FQGNSA. The CDR3 runs to 14 residues. Trimming left V 7 bases short and J 3 bases short, with 16 bases between. Here the CDR3 reads CTSTSAQEYYEQYF. In nucleotides, the CDR3 is TGTACCAGCACGAGCGCTCAGGAGTACTACGAGCAGTACTTC.

This clonotype showed up just a few times. The chain couples TRBV9 to TRBJ2-1; D gene ambiguous. V lost 0 bases, J lost 7 bases, and 20 bases lay in between. Germline values: CDR1 SGDLS, CDR2 YYNGEE. The CDR3 runs 17 residues. CDR3 nucleotides: TGTGCCAGCAGCGTAGACACGGCAGGATGGGTCGGGAATGAGCAGTTCTTC. It yields the protein CASSVDTAGWVGNEQFF.

There are many counts of this clonotype. This chain connects TRBV6-1 to TRBJ2-3; D unresolved. The CDR3 covers 16 residues. Trimming stripped 8 bases from V and 0 bases from J, with 18 bases between. In germline, CDR1 is MNHNS, CDR2 SASEGT. CDR3 loop: CASPSTSPVSTDTQYF. The CDR3 DNA reads as TGTGCCAGCCCATCGACCAGCCCCGTGAGCACAGATACGCAGTATTTT.

This clonotype was counted ten times or more. The gene calls are TRBV2 and TRBJ2-1; TRBD2 aligns across 10 bases. The length of the CDR3 is 14 residues. CDR1 SNHLY and CDR2 FYNNEI come from the germline V gene. Trimming at V came to 6 bases and at J to 5 bases, leaving 4 bases not matched to a gene. CDR3 sequence reads: CASRTSGPNNEQFF. CDR3 in DNA: TGTGCCAGCAGGACTAGCGGGCCGAACAATGAGCAGTTCTTC.

There are many counts of this clonotype. The genes are TRBV7-9 and TRBJ2-7; tentatively, D is TRBD2 (6 bases). The CDR3 covers 16 residues. Germline V gene lookup returns CDR1 SEHNR and CDR2 FQNEAQ (reference sequence). Trimming cost V 5 bases and J 2 bases, with 19 bases left between them. The DNA for the CDR3 is TGTGCCAGCAGCCCTCGTGGAGTAGCGGTCGCCTACGAGCAGTACTTC. Amino acids: CASSPRGVAVAYEQYF. Variable domain in full (rest from reference TRBV7-9 and TRBJ2-7): DTGVSQNPRHKITKRGQNVTFRCDPISEHNRLYWYRQTLGQGPEFLTYFQNEAQLEKSRLLSDRFSAERPKGSFSTLEIQRTEQGDSAMYLCASSPRGVAVAYEQYFGPGTRLTVT.

This clonotype has ten or more counts. V usage is TRBV29-1 and J usage is TRBJ1-4; D is possibly TRBD1 (5 bases). The CDR3 contains 14 residues. V was clipped by 2 bases and J by 8 bases, with 15 bases between them. Germline loops: CDR1 SQVTM, CDR2 ANQGSEA. DNA for the CDR3: TGCAGCGTTGAAAGTGGTGGGGGGGAAGAAAAACTGTTTTTT. Its protein product is CSVESGGGEEKLFF.

This clonotype was recorded many times. This sequence joins TRBV6-5 and TRBJ1-5; weak D call: TRBD1 (6 bases). The V and J ends lost 4 bases and 7 bases respectively, with 23 bases between them. The CDR3 length is 17 residues. Germline CDR1 is MNHEY and CDR2 is SVGAGI. CDR3 sequence: CASSLYPIGGELQPQHF. The DNA of the CDR3 is TGTGCCAGCAGTTTATACCCAATCGGGGGCGAGTTACAGCCCCAGCATTTT.

There are many counts of this clonotype. The CDR3 bases are TGCAGTGCTCAGCACCAAGAGACCCAGTACTTC. It yields the protein CSAQHQETQYF. The gene calls are TRBV20-1 and TRBJ2-5; D is ambiguous. CDR1 is DFQATT, CDR2 SNEGSKA, per germline (reference sequence). The CDR3 is 11 residues long. V lost 5 bases and J lost 0, with 4 bases in between.

Remarks on this clonotype: Germline and junction disagree at one end, which may indicate a read error. V is TRBV7-2 and J is TRBJ1-2; 9 bases match TRBD1. Per the germline V gene, CDR1 is SGHTA and CDR2 is FQGNSA. The CDR3 sequence is 15 residues long. CDR3 bases: TGCGCCAGCAGCCACCTATTAGGGACAGGGAGGGGCTACACCTTC. Its protein product is CASSHLLGTGRGYTF.

This clonotype was seen ten or more times. The chain joins TRBV28 to TRBJ2-7; D not certain. The CDR3 covers 14 residues. Germline V gene data show CDR1 as MDHEN and CDR2 as SYDVKM. V lost 6 bases and J lost 0, with 12 bases in between. In nucleotides, the CDR3 is TGTGCCAGCAGCTTGACGGCGAGCTCCTACGAGCAGTACTTC. This codes for CASSLTASSYEQYF.

This clonotype was seen ten or more times. The CDR3 DNA reads TGTGCCAGCAGCCCGAGTTACTTGGGGACAGGATCAAGATTGGATGGCTACACCTTC. Encoded protein: CASSPSYLGTGSRLDGYTF. V usage is TRBV12-3 or TRBV12-4 and J usage is TRBJ1-2; 8 nucleotides match TRBD1. There are 19 residues in the CDR3. J gave up 6 bases and V 6 bases, and 24 bases lay outside the gene matches.

The table lists this clonotype with many counts. This chain links TRBV2 with TRBJ1-2; no firm D call. The V end lost 7 bases, the J end lost 8 bases, and 14 bases lay between the germline ends. Germline V gene data show CDR1 as SNHLY and CDR2 as FYNNEI. CDR3 length: 12 residues. In DNA form, the CDR3 reads TGTGCCAGCACTCGGAGGGCTCGAGGCTACACCTTC. Translated: CASTRRARGYTF.

The chain combines TRBV5-1 with TRBJ2-3, with D maybe TRBD2 (5 bases). Trimming cost V 4 bases and J 2 bases, with 8 bases left between them. This CDR3 contains 13 residues. Germline-derived CDR1 and CDR2 are SGHRS and YFSETQ. The CDR3 DNA reads as TGCGCCAGCAGCCACCGGGACACAGATACGCAGTATTTT. This sequence encodes CASSHRDTDTQYF.

This clonotype was detected ten times or more. The J gene is TRBJ1-2, the V gene TRBV28; D uncertain. Germline V gene lookup returns CDR1 MDHEN and CDR2 SYDVKM. The CDR3 runs to 13 residues. Trimming took 2 bases from V and 4 from J, leaving 8 bases between them. CDR3: CASSLRPSYGYTF. The CDR3 nucleotides read TGTGCCAGCAGTTTACGTCCTAGCTATGGCTACACCTTC.

This clonotype was detected many times. The chain combines TRBV20-1 with TRBJ2-1; D is possibly TRBD1 or TRBD2 (5 bases each). The germline CDR1 and CDR2 sequences are DFQATT and SNEGSKA (reference sequence). Between the trimmed V and J ends, which lost 1 base and 1 base, there was a span of 17 bases. The CDR3 has 17 amino acids. CDR3 protein: CSARAPTTGPSYNEQFF. Written as DNA, the CDR3 is TGCAGTGCTAGAGCACCCACCACGGGACCATCCTACAATGAGCAGTTCTTC.

Comment on this clonotype: A read error may be the cause here, since a much bigger clone is one base away. The chain couples TRBV27 to TRBJ1-2, with 11 bases that match TRBD1. Per the germline V gene, CDR1 is MNHEY and CDR2 is SMNVEV (reference sequence). The CDR3 has 16 amino acids. The V gene end was trimmed by 9 bases and the J gene end by 4 bases; junction bases not matched to a gene: 13. As DNA, the CDR3 is TGTGCCAGAAGGCGAACCCGGGACAGGGGGGCCTATGGCTACACCTTC. This sequence encodes CARRRTRDRGAYGYTF.

This clonotype was detected many times. J is TRBJ2-1 and V is TRBV29-1; possibly TRBD2 for D (5 bases). V was trimmed by 6 bases and J by 8 bases, leaving 23 bases between them. The germline CDR1 and CDR2 sequences are SQVTM and ANQGSEA. The CDR3 runs to 15 residues. The CDR3 region has the DNA TGCAGCGTCCAGAGGGCGGCAGGTTCATCGGATGAGCAGTTCTTC. As protein: CSVQRAAGSSDEQFF.

In this sample, this clonotype turned up many times. V is TRBV6-1 and J is TRBJ2-6; D perhaps matches TRBD1 (5 bases). Germline V gives CDR1 MNHNS, CDR2 SASEGT. This CDR3 has 19 residues. Trimming cost V 6 bases and J 0 bases, with 21 bases left between them. In DNA, the CDR3 is TGTGCCAGCAGCCCACGACCCCCAGGGATCGGCTCTGGGGCCAACGTCCTGACTTTC. As protein: CASSPRPPGIGSGANVLTF.

The chain links TRBV4-2 to TRBJ1-1, with 8 positions matching TRBD1. The CDR3 covers 20 residues. Germline values: CDR1 LGHNA, CDR2 YNFKEQ. J gave up 1 base and V 4 bases, and 20 bases lay outside the gene matches. The CDR3 DNA follows: TGTGCCAGCAGCCGAATTCAGGGCCTCCGGGACAGGTGGGGGAACACTGAAGCTTTCTTT. This codes for CASSRIQGLRDRWGNTEAFF.

J is TRBJ1-5 and V is TRBV19, with D perhaps matching TRBD1 (6 bases). CDR1 and CDR2 from the germline V gene are LNHDA and SQIVND (reference sequence). This CDR3 comprises 16 residues. Trimming shortened V by 4 bases and J by 6 bases, and 19 bases separated the two germline ends. The CDR3 sequence is CASSTGQRGGVQPQHF. CDR3 DNA sequence: TGTGCCAGTAGTACCGGACAGCGGGGTGGGGTTCAGCCCCAGCATTTT. Based on the CDR3 plus reference TRBV19 and TRBJ1-5, the full variable domain is DGGITQSPKYLFRKEGQNVTLSCEQNLNHDAMYWYRQDPGQGLRLIYYSQIVNDFQKGDIAEGYSVSREKKESFPLTVTSAQKNPTAFYLCASSTGQRGGVQPQHFGDGTRLSIL.

There are many counts of this clonotype. This CDR3 reads CASSEGPAWKQYF. CDR3 nucleotide sequence: TGTGCCAGCAGTGAAGGACCTGCTTGGAAGCAGTACTTC. The chain joins TRBV6-1 to TRBJ2-7; D ambiguous. CDR3 length: 13 residues. V was cut by 1 base and J by 8 bases, with 12 bases left in between. Germline V gives CDR1 MNHNS, CDR2 SASEGT.

Comments on this clonotype: With a much larger clone just one base away, this may be a read error. The chain uses TRBV6-1 and TRBJ1-5; D gene uncertain. Trimming cost V 6 bases and J 4 bases, with 4 bases left between them. The CDR3 contains 11 residues. Germline CDR1 reads MNHNS; CDR2 reads SASEGT. CDR3 amino acids: CASRGNQPQHF. Here the CDR3 DNA reads TGTGCCAGCAGAGGTAATCAGCCCCAGCATTTT.

As for this clonotype: A much larger clone lies a single base off, so this may be a read error. This CDR3 fails to terminate in the conserved phenylalanine or tryptophan, so it likely reflects a read error. CDR3 protein: CASSESGRSEKLFS. The CDR3 DNA sequence: TGTGCCAGCAGTGAATCAGGGAGGTCTGAAAAACTGTTTTCT. The chain employs TRBV6-2 or TRBV6-3 and TRBJ1-4; D is perhaps TRBD1 (5 bases). Germline CDR1 and CDR2: MNHEY and SVGEGT. The V gene lost 5 bases and the J gene lost 7 bases, with 14 bases spanning the gap. The CDR3 spans 14 residues.

This clonotype has ten or more counts. This sequence joins TRBV20-1 and TRBJ2-7; TRBD1 is a possible D gene (6 bases). This CDR3 has 11 amino acids. Trimming removed 7 bases at V and 3 bases at J, with 10 bases between. Germline V lookup: CDR1 DFQATT, CDR2 SNEGSKA (reference sequence). CDR3 loop: CSGTADYEQYF. In DNA form, the CDR3 reads TGCAGTGGGACAGCCGACTACGAGCAGTACTTC.

The genes are TRBV4-1 and TRBJ1-5; the D is unclear. The V and J ends lost 2 bases and 2 bases respectively, with 13 bases between them. CDR1 is MGHRA, CDR2 YSYEKL, per germline. CDR3 length: 16 residues. CDR3 nucleotides: TGCGCCAGCAGCCAACGCACGACCGGGCGCAATCAGCCCCAGCATTTT. Protein product: CASSQRTTGRNQPQHF.

This clonotype was seen at least ten times. V and J are TRBV5-1 and TRBJ1-4, with 8 bases matching TRBD1. J gave up 0 bases and V 2 bases, and 9 bases lay outside the gene matches. The germline V gene encodes CDR1 SGHRS and CDR2 YFSETQ. The CDR3 totals 18 residues. CDR3 loop: CASSFRDRNLATNEKLFF. For the CDR3, the DNA is TGCGCCAGCAGCTTCCGGGACAGGAATCTCGCAACTAATGAAAAACTGTTTTTT.

This clonotype was counted a few times. V usage is TRBV4-1 and J usage is TRBJ2-7, with D tentatively TRBD1 (6 bases). This CDR3 is 15 amino acids long. The V gene's germline CDR1 is MGHRA and CDR2 YSYEKL. V was trimmed by 3 bases and J by 5 bases, leaving 17 bases between them. CDR3 residues: CASSHPRPGTNEQYF. CDR3 nucleotide sequence: TGCGCCAGCAGCCATCCTAGACCCGGGACAAACGAGCAGTACTTC.

V is TRBV6-5 and J is TRBJ2-7, with D hard to call. The CDR3 totals 12 residues. Trimming pared 1 base from V and 7 bases from J, leaving 8 bases between. Germline-derived CDR1 and CDR2 are MNHEY and SVGAGI. CDR3 coding DNA: TGTGCCAGCAGTTACTTGGGAAAAGAGCAGTACTTC. Amino acid sequence: CASSYLGKEQYF.

This clonotype was counted ten times or more. This chain joins TRBV7-2 and TRBJ2-5, with TRBD1 matching 10 bases. The germline V gene encodes CDR1 SGHTA and CDR2 FQGNSA. This CDR3 is 14 amino acids long. V gave up 3 bases and J gave up 4 bases; unmatched junction bases: 2. The CDR3 nucleotides read TGTGCCAGCAGCTTCGGACAGGGGGGAGAGACCCAGTACTTC. Its translation: CASSFGQGGETQYF.

This clonotype was counted many times. The chain is built from TRBV12-3 or TRBV12-4 and TRBJ1-4; D not resolved. Trimming pared 5 bases from V and 2 bases from J, leaving 12 bases between. This CDR3 contains 15 residues. This chain's CDR3 is CASSPSRMTNEKLFF. DNA of the CDR3: TGTGCCAGCAGTCCATCAAGGATGACTAATGAAAAACTGTTTTTT.

At least ten counts were recorded for this clonotype. The genes are TRBV29-1 and TRBJ2-1; 8 bases line up with TRBD2. Germline loops: CDR1 SQVTM, CDR2 ANQGSEA. There are 13 residues in the CDR3. CDR3 protein: CSAGLAAYNEQFF. CDR3 DNA: TGCAGTGCAGGACTAGCTGCCTACAATGAGCAGTTCTTC.